These T cell receptor beta chains were read from a single sample in a study of regulatory T cells in long-lasting Graves disease. TCRdb reanalysed the multiplex PCR reads using MiXCR and keeps one entry per CDR3 protein. The sample gives about 500,000 distinct CDR3 sequences, about 17% of which show up once; 12% is in the top ten. The sample was also reused in another study, on T cells in Graves' hyperthyroidism and ophthalmopathy.

Here the sequenced sample was peripheral blood mononuclear cells (PBMCs), taken at new diagnosis, from a patient treated with antithyroid drugs. The receptor set was obtained from a man aged 40-55 years with Graves disease. Both conserved end residues are part of each CDR3. The D gene is left open where the match is weak. Part of the rows lack a size; the others show once, few, many or a class for expanded clones.

abundance	v_gene	j_gene	d_gene	CDR3aa	CDR3nt
few	TRBV7-8	TRBJ2-1	TRBD1	CASSSIHLDRDNEQFF	TGTGCCAGCAGCTCCATCCATCTAGACAGGGACAATGAGCAGTTCTTC
NA	TRBV4-1	TRBJ2-7	TRBD2	CASSQRGTSGSSEQYF	TGCGCCAGCAGCCAAAGAGGGACTAGCGGGAGTTCAGAGCAGTACTTC
many	TRBV28	TRBJ1-2	NA	CASRVGQPYGYTF	TGTGCCAGCAGGGTCGGACAGCCCTATGGCTACACCTTC
few	TRBV18	TRBJ2-2	NA	CASSPQPAGELFF	TGTGCCAGCTCACCACAACCTGCCGGGGAGCTGTTTTTT
few	TRBV19	TRBJ2-2	TRBD2	CASSLRGSGRGHRELFF	TGTGCCAGTAGTCTAAGGGGTAGCGGGAGGGGACACCGGGAGCTGTTTTTT
many	TRBV20-1	TRBJ2-5	NA	CSARVPSGRRETQYF	TGCAGTGCTAGAGTTCCAAGTGGGCGGAGAGAGACCCAGTACTTC
once	TRBV6-1	TRBJ2-1	NA	CAITTQQAYNEQFF	TGTGCCATTACGACCCAACAGGCCTACAATGAGCAGTTCTTC
NA	TRBV29-1	TRBJ2-7	NA	CSVESSYEQYF	TGCAGCGTTGAGAGCTCCTACGAGCAGTACTTC
NA	TRBV28	TRBJ2-3	NA	CTSAMGQTHSTDTQYF	TGTACCAGCGCAATGGGTCAGACACATAGCACAGATACGCAGTATTTT
NA	TRBV4-2	TRBJ2-5	NA	CASSHLGGDRQETQYF	TGTGCCAGCAGCCATCTTGGAGGGGACAGACAAGAGACCCAGTACTTC
NA	TRBV7-9	TRBJ2-1	TRBD2	CASSLSRGGYNEQFF	TGTGCCAGCAGCTTATCGCGGGGGGGGTACAATGAGCAGTTCTTC
NA	TRBV20-1	TRBJ2-7	NA	CSAGLRLHEQYF	TGCAGTGCGGGACTCCGGCTGCACGAGCAGTACTTC
many	TRBV11-3	TRBJ2-7	TRBD2	CASSAGGGRASEQYF	TGTGCCAGCAGCGCCGGGGGCGGGAGGGCGTCCGAGCAGTACTTC
few	TRBV28	TRBJ1-2	TRBD1	CASSFGLTGRQGYTF	TGTGCCAGCAGTTTCGGTCTGACAGGGAGGCAAGGCTACACCTTC
few	TRBV19	TRBJ1-5	NA	CASRRQIYSNQPQHF	TGTGCCAGTAGGAGACAGATTTATAGCAATCAGCCCCAGCATTTT
few	TRBV7-9	TRBJ1-1	NA	CASSLASPGANTEAFF	TGTGCCAGCAGCTTAGCGTCTCCAGGGGCGAACACTGAAGCTTTCTTT
many	TRBV20-1	TRBJ2-1	NA	CSARDHPAADSYNEQFF	TGCAGTGCTAGAGATCACCCCGCGGCGGACTCCTACAATGAGCAGTTCTTC
many	TRBV10-3	TRBJ2-5	TRBD2	CAISLLAGGSGETQYF	TGTGCCATCAGTCTCCTAGCGGGAGGGTCGGGGGAGACCCAGTACTTC
NA	TRBV6-1	TRBJ2-1	TRBD1	CAGGQGVGEQFF	TGTGCCGGGGGACAGGGGGTAGGCGAGCAGTTCTTC
NA	TRBV12-3/TRBV12-4	TRBJ1-3	NA	CASSRHSRALGNTIYF	TGTGCCAGCAGTCGCCACAGCCGGGCACTCGGTAACACCATATATTTT
many	TRBV20-1	TRBJ1-1	NA	CSANEQGSNTEAFF	TGCAGTGCTAACGAACAGGGATCTAACACTGAAGCTTTCTTT
NA	TRBV6-2/TRBV6-3	TRBJ1-1	NA	CASSYGTGIPLF	TGTGCCAGCAGTTACGGTACAGGGATTCCCCTCTTT
many	TRBV5-1	TRBJ2-1	NA	CASWRGLAGYNEQFF	TGCGCCAGCTGGAGAGGTCTAGCCGGTTACAATGAGCAGTTCTTC
many	TRBV15	TRBJ2-1	NA	CATTGDLPDNEQFF	TGTGCCACCACCGGGGACTTACCCGACAATGAGCAGTTCTTC
many	TRBV3-1	TRBJ2-7	TRBD2	CASSLGTSGSYEQYF	TGTGCCAGCAGTCTCGGGACTAGCGGGAGCTACGAGCAGTACTTC
NA	TRBV19	TRBJ2-1	NA	CASSMYNEQFF	TGTGCCAGTAGTATGTACAATGAGCAGTTCTTC
NA	TRBV29-1	TRBJ1-2	NA	CSVSGGTVNYGYTF	TGCAGCGTCAGCGGGGGGACCGTTAACTATGGCTACACCTTC
many	TRBV5-1	TRBJ1-4	NA	CASRGQLTTNEKLFF	TGCGCCAGCAGGGGCCAACTAACAACTAATGAAAAACTGTTTTTT
NA	TRBV12-3/TRBV12-4	TRBJ2-7	TRBD1	CASSLQGAVHEQYF	TGTGCCAGCAGTTTGCAGGGGGCAGTCCACGAGCAGTACTTC
NA	TRBV12-3/TRBV12-4	TRBJ1-2	TRBD1	CASSSAGTGYGYTF	TGTGCCAGCAGTTCCGCCGGGACAGGGTATGGCTACACCTTC
NA	TRBV20-1	TRBJ1-2	TRBD1	CSASQSPGQPYGYTF	TGCAGTGCTAGTCAATCGCCGGGACAGCCTTATGGCTACACCTTC
few	TRBV20-1	TRBJ1-2	TRBD1	CSARSDRGLAYGYTF	TGCAGTGCTAGATCGGACAGGGGGTTGGCTTATGGCTACACCTTC
few	TRBV19	TRBJ2-7	NA	CASSRGDEQYF	TGTGCCAGTAGCCGCGGGGACGAGCAGTACTTC
NA	TRBV28	TRBJ1-5	NA	CASSSYTGINNQPQHF	TGTGCCAGCAGTTCCTATACGGGGATAAATAATCAGCCCCAGCATTTT
NA	TRBV5-6	TRBJ1-1	NA	CASSALRQNTEAFF	TGTGCCAGCAGCGCCCTCAGACAGAACACTGAAGCTTTCTTT
few	TRBV28	TRBJ1-5	NA	CASSLAGAGPQHF	TGTGCCAGCAGTTTGGCCGGAGCAGGGCCCCAGCATTTT
many	TRBV6-1	TRBJ2-5	TRBD2	CASSVIGGSETQYF	TGTGCCAGCAGTGTAATTGGCGGGAGTGAGACCCAGTACTTC
NA	TRBV4-2	TRBJ1-5	NA	CASSQENRAGAVQPQHF	TGTGCCAGCAGCCAAGAAAACCGGGCAGGGGCGGTTCAGCCCCAGCATTTT
many	TRBV20-1	TRBJ2-1	NA	CSVIGGIYNEQFF	TGCAGTGTGATAGGCGGGATCTACAATGAGCAGTTCTTC
few	TRBV28	TRBJ1-5	TRBD1	CASSLRRGRSNQPQHF	TGTGCCAGCAGTTTACGAAGGGGGCGAAGTAATCAGCCCCAGCATTTT
many	TRBV7-6	TRBJ2-1	TRBD2	CASSAGLAGEWGEQFF	TGTGCCAGCAGCGCGGGACTAGCGGGAGAATGGGGTGAGCAGTTCTTC
once	TRBV11-2	TRBJ2-3	NA	CARYPGEGARTDTQYF	TGTGCCAGATACCCGGGAGAGGGGGCGAGGACAGATACGCAGTATTTT
few	TRBV24-1	TRBJ2-2	TRBD2	CATSDLAGLGTGELFF	TGTGCCACCAGTGACCTAGCGGGACTTGGCACCGGGGAGCTGTTTTTT
NA	TRBV30	TRBJ1-2	TRBD1	CAWMGTGDYGYTF	TGTGCCTGGATGGGGACAGGGGACTATGGCTACACCTTC
many	TRBV4-1	TRBJ2-7	TRBD2	CASSRSGLARAYEQYF	TGCGCCAGCAGCCGTTCGGGACTAGCGAGAGCCTACGAGCAGTACTTC
few	TRBV10-3	TRBJ1-5	NA	CAISDLPGFLSQHF	TGTGCCATCAGTGACCTCCCGGGGTTTCTGTCCCAGCATTTT
many	TRBV5-1	TRBJ2-7	NA	CASSSQPGRYEQYF	TGCGCCAGCAGCTCACAGCCGGGACGCTACGAGCAGTACTTC
once	TRBV20-1	TRBJ2-5	TRBD2	CSARASQGAGGGETQYF	TGCAGTGCTAGAGCCAGCCAAGGAGCGGGAGGCGGGGAGACCCAGTACTTC
many	TRBV3-1	TRBJ1-1	TRBD1	CASSDLPGTANTEAFF	TGTGCCAGCAGCGACCTCCCCGGGACAGCGAACACTGAAGCTTTCTTT